This note documents a single T cell receptor (beta chain) sequence. Seattle's cohort entered during active infection and was followed longitudinally. The record originates from a study of blood T cell repertoires in COVID-19. In the authors' workflow: Estimation of nucleated cell counts was performed using reference gene primer amplification. Using immunoSEQ multiplex PCR, the repertoire was profiled, and TCRdb retains in-frame clones only, with some absent. The V and J calls and the clone size are those of that table, but D and trimming were determined from the DNA. The sample carries about 150,000 clones, approximately 91% recorded once. With 2 bases clipped from V and 8 bases from J, the junction kept 8 bases outside the gene matches. From germline, CDR1 is MNHEY and CDR2 SVGAGI. The CDR3 runs 16 residues.

The origin of this receptor is a man aged 18 to 35 with COVID-19, enrolled during active disease. The sequenced sample was peripheral blood. This chain links TRBV6-5 with TRBJ1-4, with 10 bases aligning to TRBD1. The DNA for the CDR3 is TGTGCCAGCAGTTACGGGGGGACAGGGGAAGGGGAAAAACTGTTTTTT. Residues: CASSYGGTGEGEKLFF.